The 10 T cell receptor beta chains below come from one sample, sequenced in a study of blood T cell repertoires in COVID-19. Generated by immunoSEQ multiplex PCR, the TCRdb table keeps only in-frame clones and is missing some. The repertoire holds approximately 170,000 clones, 80% seen once, with 5% to 6% in the top ten. What was sequenced was PBMCs or T cells enriched from blood (not recorded which). The origin of the receptors is a middle-aged man who had recovered from COVID-19.

The V call is TRBV5-4, the J call TRBJ1-1, with D possibly matching TRBD1 (6 bases). Germline lookup yields CDR1 SGHNT and CDR2 YYREEE (reference sequence). The CDR3 spans 15 residues. The V gene lost 0 bases and the J gene lost 8 bases, with 17 bases spanning the gap. The CDR3, as DNA: TGTGCCAGCAGCTTGGCCGGACAGCCGGCCACAGAAGCTTTCTTT. It encodes CASSLAGQPATEAFF.

The gene calls are TRBV2 and TRBJ2-3; 7 positions match TRBD1. Unmatched junction bases numbered 7, after V lost 5 bases and J lost 5 bases. This CDR3 has 14 residues. The germline CDR1 and CDR2 sequences are SNHLY and FYNNEI. The CDR3 spells CASSTRQGGDTQYF. The CDR3 DNA follows: TGTGCCAGCAGTACGAGACAGGGTGGAGATACGCAGTATTTT.

The V and J genes are TRBV3-1 (or the pseudogene TRBV3-2) and TRBJ2-7, with D perhaps matching TRBD1 (5 bases). Germline CDR1 LGHDT, CDR2 YNNKEL (reference sequence). There are 14 residues in the CDR3. Trimming pared 5 bases from V and 3 bases from J, leaving 14 bases between. The CDR3 loop is CASSAEGALYEQYF. CDR3 sequence (DNA): TGTGCCAGCAGCGCTGAAGGGGCCCTCTACGAGCAGTACTTC.

This clone has only a few counts. The chain has TRBV11-3 and TRBJ2-3; 15 positions agree with TRBD2. After removal of 5 bases from V and 6 bases from J, the junction contained 9 bases not matched to a gene. CDR3 size: 17 residues. From germline, CDR1 is SGHNT and CDR2 YENEEA. The CDR3 region has the DNA TGTGCCAGCAGCGGAGGTGGGACTAGCGGGGGGCCCGATACGCAGTATTTT. Translated, it gives CASSGGGTSGGPDTQYF.

The genes are TRBV12-3 or TRBV12-4 and TRBJ2-2, with unresolved D. This CDR3 spans 12 amino acids. Between the trimmed V and J ends, which lost 2 bases and 7 bases, there was a span of 5 bases. The CDR3 is CASSLSRGELFF. The CDR3 region has the DNA TGTGCCAGCAGTTTATCCCGCGGGGAGCTGTTTTTT.

V is TRBV5-1 and J is TRBJ2-2; TRBD1 is a possible D gene (5 bases). This CDR3 is built from 15 residues. The germline V and J ends were trimmed by 4 bases and 2 bases, with 12 bases remaining between them. The germline CDR1 and CDR2 sequences are SGHRS and YFSETQ. The CDR3, as DNA: TGCGCCAGCAGCGTTAGACAGCAAAACACCGGGGAGCTGTTTTTT. Translated, it gives CASSVRQQNTGELFF.

V and J are TRBV5-1 and TRBJ1-3, with 8 bases matching TRBD1. Germline lookup yields CDR1 SGHRS and CDR2 YFSETQ. V was clipped by 3 bases and J by 0 bases; unmatched bases: 8. This CDR3 has 17 residues. The CDR3 DNA reads TGCGCCAGCAGCTCGGGACAGGCGACGGCCTCTGGAAACACCATATATTTT. Translated: CASSSGQATASGNTIYF.

The V call is TRBV10-1, the J call TRBJ1-1; 8 bases match TRBD1. The junction had 7 bases not matched to a gene; V was cut back by 3 bases and J by 4 bases. The CDR3 sequence is 15 residues long. The germline CDR1 and CDR2 sequences are WNHNN and SYGVQD (reference sequence). This CDR3 reads CASSDDRGRSTEAFF. The CDR3 nucleotides are TGCGCCAGCAGTGATGACAGGGGACGGAGCACTGAAGCTTTCTTT.

This CDR3 is CASSEKRYNEQFF. The CDR3 DNA follows: TGCGCCAGCAGTGAGAAACGGTACAATGAGCAGTTCTTC. This chain joins TRBV10-1 and TRBJ2-1; no reliable D call. CDR3 length: 13 residues. V lost 2 bases, J lost 4 bases, and 6 bases lay in between. Germline values: CDR1 WNHNN, CDR2 SYGVQD (reference sequence).

The genes are TRBV2 and TRBJ1-2; the match to TRBD1 covers 7 bases. Germline V gene sequence: CDR1 SNHLY, CDR2 FYNNEI. This CDR3 is 9 amino acids long. V lost 11 bases and J lost 12; bases outside the gene matches: 6. The CDR3 DNA reads as TGTGCCGAGGGGGCACCAGACACCTTC. It encodes CAEGAPDTF.